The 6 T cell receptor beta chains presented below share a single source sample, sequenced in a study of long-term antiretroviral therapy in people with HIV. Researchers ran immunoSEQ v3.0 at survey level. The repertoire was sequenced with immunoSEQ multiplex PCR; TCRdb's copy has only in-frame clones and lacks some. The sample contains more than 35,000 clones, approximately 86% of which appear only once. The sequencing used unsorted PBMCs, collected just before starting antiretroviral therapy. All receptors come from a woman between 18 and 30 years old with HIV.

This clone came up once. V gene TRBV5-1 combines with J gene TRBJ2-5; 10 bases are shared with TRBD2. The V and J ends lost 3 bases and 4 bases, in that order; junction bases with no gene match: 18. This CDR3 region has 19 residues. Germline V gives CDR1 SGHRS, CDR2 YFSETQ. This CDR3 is CASSWIGLAERLAAETQYF. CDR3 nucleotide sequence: TGCGCCAGCAGCTGGATTGGACTAGCGGAACGATTAGCTGCAGAGACCCAGTACTTC.

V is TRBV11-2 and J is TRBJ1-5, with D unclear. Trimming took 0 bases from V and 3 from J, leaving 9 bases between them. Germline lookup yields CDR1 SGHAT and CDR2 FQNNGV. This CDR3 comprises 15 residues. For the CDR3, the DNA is TGTGCCAGCAGCTTAGATCTCGGGCACAATCAGCCCCAGCATTTT. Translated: CASSLDLGHNQPQHF. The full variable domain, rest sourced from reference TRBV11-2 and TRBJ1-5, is EAGVAQSPRYKIIEKRQSVAFWCNPISGHATLYWYQQILGQGPKLLIQFQNNGVVDDSQLPKDRFSAERLKGVDSTLKIQPAKLEDSAVYLCASSLDLGHNQPQHFGDGTRLSIL.

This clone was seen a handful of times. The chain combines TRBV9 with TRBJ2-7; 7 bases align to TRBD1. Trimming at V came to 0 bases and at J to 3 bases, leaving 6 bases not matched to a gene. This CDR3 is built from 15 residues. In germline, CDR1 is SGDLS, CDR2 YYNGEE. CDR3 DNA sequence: TGTGCCAGCAGCGTAGAAGGGGACAGCCGCTACGAGCAGTACTTC. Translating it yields CASSVEGDSRYEQYF.

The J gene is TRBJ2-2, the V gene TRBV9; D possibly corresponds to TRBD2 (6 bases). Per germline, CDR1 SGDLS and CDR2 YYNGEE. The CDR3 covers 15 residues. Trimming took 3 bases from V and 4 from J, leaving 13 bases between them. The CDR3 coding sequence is TGTGCCAGCAGCGAGACTAGTTTAGGCACCGGGGAGCTGTTTTTT. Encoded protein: CASSETSLGTGELFF.

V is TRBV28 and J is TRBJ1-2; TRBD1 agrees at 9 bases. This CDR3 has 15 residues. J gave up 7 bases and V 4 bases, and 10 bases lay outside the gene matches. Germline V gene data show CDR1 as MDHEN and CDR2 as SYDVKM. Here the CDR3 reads CASSSLQGALRGYTF. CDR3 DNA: TGTGCCAGCAGTTCCTTACAGGGGGCCTTGCGTGGCTACACCTTC.

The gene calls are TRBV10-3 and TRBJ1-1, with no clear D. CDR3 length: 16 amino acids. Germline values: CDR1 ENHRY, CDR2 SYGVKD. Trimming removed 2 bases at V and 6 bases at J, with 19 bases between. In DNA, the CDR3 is TGTGCCATCAGTGAGACCTTCCCGGGTCCAGATCCTGAAGCTTTCTTT. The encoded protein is CAISETFPGPDPEAFF.